Presented here are 9 T cell receptor beta chains from one specimen sequenced in a study of liver allograft versus peripheral blood T cells. Study-level background: Recipients' peripheral blood served as the comparator for T cell receptor repertoires in transplanted livers.

MiXCR, applied by TCRdb to the reads, yields one record per CDR3 protein. The table records some 14,000 distinct CDR3 sequences, around 18% of them present only once. The origin of the receptors is a human patient who had a liver transplant. Part of the T cell pool may stem from the graft donor.

With respect to this clonotype: A much larger clone lies a single base off, so this may be a read error. This chain connects TRBV6-1 to TRBJ2-3; D is unresolved. The V gene lost 5 bases and the J gene lost 6 bases, with 9 bases spanning the gap. CDR3 size: 12 residues. The germline gives CDR1 MNHNS, CDR2 SASEGT. CDR3 nucleotide sequence: TGTGCCAGCAGTCAGGTGGAGGATACGCAGTATTTT. Its protein is CASSQVEDTQYF.

For this clonotype: The junction does not match germline at one end; this may be a read error. The rearrangement links TRBV30 to TRBJ1-6; 10 nucleotides agree with TRBD1. Germline-derived CDR1 and CDR2 are GTSNPN and SVGIG (reference sequence). The CDR3 has 12 amino acids. CDR3 nucleotides: TGTGCGTGGACAGGGGGAGGTACACCCCTCCACTTT. The encoded protein is CAWTGGGTPLHF.

This clonotype has more than one count but fewer than ten. V and J are TRBV30 and TRBJ2-1; tentatively, D is TRBD2 (6 bases). Deletions cut 4 bases from V and 0 bases from J, with 13 bases between. Per the germline V gene, CDR1 is GTSNPN and CDR2 is SVGIG (reference sequence). CDR3 length: 15 residues. CDR3 sequence: CAWMRGLSSYNEQFF. CDR3 bases: TGTGCCTGGATGAGGGGACTTAGCTCCTACAATGAGCAGTTCTTC.

The table lists this clonotype with many counts. The CDR3 DNA reads TGTGCCAGCAGTAACCTAGCTCCCCGCACAGATACGCAGTATTTT. It is translated as CASSNLAPRTDTQYF. The chain employs TRBV6-6 and TRBJ2-3, with TRBD2 as a possible D gene (5 bases). Germline V gene data show CDR1 as MNHNY and CDR2 as SVGAGI (reference sequence). Trimming shortened V by 5 bases and J by 1 base, and 13 bases separated the two germline ends. CDR3 length: 15 residues.

The chain uses TRBV28 and TRBJ1-5; TRBD1 might be the D (5 bases). Germline V CDR1 and CDR2: MDHEN, SYDVKM. Trimming removed 5 bases from V and 2 bases from J, with 22 bases in between. The CDR3 has 18 residues. DNA of the CDR3: TGTGCCAGCAGTCTCCCCTCTCGGGGGACCGGGGGCAATCAGCCCCAGCATTTT. Amino acid sequence: CASSLPSRGTGGNQPQHF. The whole variable domain, filled in from reference TRBV28 and TRBJ1-5, reads DVKVTQSSRYLVKRTGEKVFLECVQDMDHENMFWYRQDPGLGLRLIYFSYDVKMKEKGDIPEGYSVSREKKERFSLILESASTNQTSMYLCASSLPSRGTGGNQPQHFGDGTRLSIL.

This clonotype was found a few times. This chain joins TRBV7-2 and TRBJ1-6, with unresolved D. The germline V gene has CDR1 SGHTA and CDR2 FQGNSA. CDR3 length: 12 amino acids. V was cut by 1 base and J by 11 bases, with 6 bases left in between. The CDR3 spells CASSLDWAPLHF. CDR3 DNA sequence: TGTGCCAGCAGCTTAGACTGGGCACCCCTCCACTTT.

The rearrangement uses TRBV6-5 and TRBJ2-6; D may be TRBD1 or TRBD2 (5 bases each). CDR1 and CDR2 (germline): MNHEY, SVGAGI. Trimming removed 6 bases at V and 2 bases at J, with 14 bases between. The CDR3 loop spans 16 amino acids. The CDR3 reads CASSQHGGPGANVLTF. CDR3 coding DNA: TGTGCCAGCAGCCAACATGGGGGTCCTGGGGCCAACGTCCTGACTTTC.

This clonotype was found many times. The CDR3 DNA is TGTGCCAGCAGCTTAGTCGGGGGGAACACTGAAGCTTTCTTT. It specifies CASSLVGGNTEAFF. This sequence joins TRBV7-2 and TRBJ1-1; D is possibly TRBD1 (5 bases). Germline CDR1 and CDR2: SGHTA and FQGNSA. Trimming left V 1 base short and J 1 base short, with 7 bases between. CDR3 size: 14 residues.

The chain employs TRBV6-5 and TRBJ1-5; possibly TRBD1 for D (6 bases). The germline gives CDR1 MNHEY, CDR2 SVGAGI. V dropped 5 bases and J dropped 7 bases, with 12 bases sitting between them. The CDR3 has 13 amino acids. This CDR3 reads CASSRSGVQPQHF. CDR3 sequence (DNA): TGTGCCAGCAGTCGATCAGGGGTACAGCCCCAGCATTTT.